This entry is about one T cell receptor beta chain. In the source study's methods: By means of reference gene primer amplification, nucleated cell counts were estimated. The data were produced by immunoSEQ multiplex PCR, yet TCRdb's version contains in-frame clones alone and is incomplete. That table furnishes V, J and clone size, whereas the DNA furnished D and trimming. The table shows about 140,000 clones, with 80% to 85% occurring only once. These data originate in a study of blood T cell repertoires in COVID-19. Looking at the study overall: COVID-19 samples, acute and convalescent, were from the United States, Italy and Spain. T cells, B-cell-depleted T cells, or PBMCs supplied cDNA or gDNA.

The clonotype was recovered from a woman aged 60-75 years with acute or convalescent COVID-19. The sequenced sample was peripheral blood.

CDR3 amino acids: CSVELAGTQYF. CDR3 nucleotides: TGCAGCGTTGAGCTAGCGGGAACGCAGTATTTT. The chain employs TRBV29-1 and TRBJ2-3; 9 nucleotides agree with TRBD2. This CDR3 region has 11 residues. CDR1 SQVTM and CDR2 ANQGSEA come from the germline V gene. The V gene end was trimmed by 3 bases and the J gene end by 9 bases; junction bases not matched to a gene: 1.